This TCR beta chain was profiled in a study of PD-L1 blockade in urothelial cancer. Study details: Starting in 2014, patients were given atezolizumab (1,200 mg intravenously every 3 weeks). Males with urothelial cancer arising in the bladder constituted most of the roughly 30 patients. Blood was evaluated 3 weeks (second dose) and 6 weeks after therapy began.

Whole-study findings and limits: Tumor-associated TCR clones expanded more in blood at 3 weeks in patients with durable benefit.

Assay used: immunoSEQ multiplex PCR; TCRdb lists only in-frame clones, some missing. The sample consists of more than 35,000 clones, roughly four fifths of them appearing once. The germline CDR1 and CDR2 sequences are SGHRS and YFSETQ. Trimming removed 4 bases from V and 1 base from J; junction bases left unmatched: 8. The CDR3 sequence is 16 residues long. As for this clone: Its antigen is not known.

The receptor was isolated from a man between 65 and 85 years old with urothelial cancer. This sample comprised PBMCs, obtained around atezolizumab (anti-PD-L1) treatment. The J gene is TRBJ2-5, the V gene TRBV5-1; 9 positions agree with TRBD2. CDR3 amino acids: CASSPGLAPLQETQYF. CDR3 nucleotide sequence: TGCGCCAGCAGCCCGGGACTAGCCCCGCTCCAAGAGACCCAGTACTTC.